This entry lists 25 T cell receptor beta chains sequenced from one sample in a study of shared clonotypes between healthy human individuals. Data came from immunoSEQ multiplex PCR; TCRdb stores just in-frame clones and leaves some out. The sample consists of approximately 1,000,000 clones, roughly 80% of them appearing once. Sequencing used memory CD4+ T cells from PBMCs. As for subset: CD45RA-negative fraction. The source is a man between 18 and 35 years old in good health. Some clones in this sample may be carry-over from other donors' samples.

The rearrangement links TRBV7-6 to TRBJ1-3, with 9 bases that match TRBD1. With 3 bases clipped from V and 0 bases from J, the junction kept 3 bases outside the gene matches. This CDR3 region has 16 residues. CDR1 is SGHVS and CDR2 is FNYEAQ in the germline V gene. The CDR3 DNA sequence: TGTGCCAGCAGCTTCCGGACAGGGGTCTCTGGAAACACCATATATTTT. It encodes CASSFRTGVSGNTIYF.

CDR3 DNA: TGTGCCTGGACACTGGGGGGGCCCGCAGATACGCAGTATTTT. Translating gives CAWTLGGPADTQYF. The rearrangement links TRBV30 to TRBJ2-3; the D gene is possibly TRBD2 (7 bases). Looked up from germline, CDR1 is GTSNPN and CDR2 is SVGIG (reference sequence). CDR3 length: 14 amino acids. Trimming took 4 bases from V and 4 from J, leaving 15 bases between them.

V gene TRBV12-1 combines with J gene TRBJ2-3. TRBV12-1 is marked as a pseudogene. The CDR3 runs to 16 residues. CDR3 bases: TGTGCCAGCAGTGGTGAGGTGGGAAGTAGGCCAGATACGCAGTATTTT. This sequence encodes CASSGEVGSRPDTQYF.

The rearrangement links TRBV4-2 to TRBJ2-5, with 9 positions matching TRBD2. The germline gives CDR1 LGHNA, CDR2 YNFKEQ. V lost 1 base and J lost 5; bases outside the gene matches: 17. This CDR3 region has 19 residues. CDR3: CASSQVGGGGRARGETQYF. The CDR3 DNA reads as TGTGCCAGCAGCCAAGTGGGTGGCGGCGGGAGGGCCCGAGGGGAGACCCAGTACTTC.

The chain combines TRBV2 with TRBJ1-1; D gene ambiguous. The V and J ends lost 6 bases and 2 bases respectively, with 10 bases between them. The CDR3 covers 13 residues. Per germline, CDR1 SNHLY and CDR2 FYNNEI. CDR3: CASSAYSNTEAFF. DNA of the CDR3: TGTGCCAGCAGCGCCTATTCCAACACTGAAGCTTTCTTT. The whole variable domain, remainder taken from reference TRBV2 and TRBJ1-1, is EPEVTQTPSHQVTQMGQEVILRCVPISNHLYFYWYRQILGQKVEFLVSFYNNEISEKSEIFDDQFSVERPDGSNFTLKIRSTKLEDSAMYFCASSAYSNTEAFFGQGTRLTVV.

This chain uses TRBV4-1 with TRBJ1-1; 7 bases agree with TRBD1. With V trimmed by 2 bases and J by 1 base, 13 bases remained unmatched. The CDR3 consists of 18 residues. Germline assignment: CDR1 MGHRA and CDR2 YSYEKL. CDR3 protein: CASSQLVRSGQSNTEAFF. The CDR3 coding sequence is TGCGCCAGCAGCCAACTTGTCCGCTCGGGACAGTCGAACACTGAAGCTTTCTTT.

This clone was detected only a few times. This likely traces to a read error, being one base from a far larger clone. The chain combines TRBV29-1 with TRBJ1-2; D is unclear. Germline V CDR1 and CDR2: SQVTM, ANQGSEA. The CDR3 contains 11 residues. The CDR3 nucleotides read TGCAGCGAGTCCTCAAACTATAGCTACACCTTC. Amino acid sequence: CSESSNYSYTF.

The V gene is TRBV11-2, the J gene TRBJ2-5; 9 bases agree with TRBD2. CDR1 and CDR2 from the germline V gene are SGHAT and FQNNGV. Trimming at V came to 5 bases and at J to 5 bases, leaving 15 bases not matched to a gene. This CDR3 comprises 17 residues. CDR3 sequence: CASSQKVAGGPRETQYF. CDR3 DNA: TGTGCCAGCAGCCAAAAGGTTGCGGGAGGGCCGCGGGAGACCCAGTACTTC.

V gene TRBV2 combines with J gene TRBJ2-7; D uncertain. Germline CDR1 reads SNHLY; CDR2 reads FYNNEI. V was cut by 8 bases and J by 7 bases, with 18 bases left in between. The CDR3 has 13 residues. CDR3 sequence: CASAGLSYGEQYF. In nucleotides, the CDR3 is TGTGCCAGCGCCGGGCTCTCCTACGGGGAGCAGTACTTC. Based on the CDR3 plus reference TRBV2 and TRBJ2-7, the full variable domain is EPEVTQTPSHQVTQMGQEVILRCVPISNHLYFYWYRQILGQKVEFLVSFYNNEISEKSEIFDDQFSVERPDGSNFTLKIRSTKLEDSAMYFCASAGLSYGEQYFGPGTRLTVT.

This chain connects TRBV5-1 to TRBJ2-2; TRBD2 matches 8 bases. This CDR3 is 14 amino acids long. Germline V gene lookup returns CDR1 SGHRS and CDR2 YFSETQ. The V gene end was trimmed by 6 bases and the J gene end by 6 bases; junction bases not matched to a gene: 7. The CDR3 sequence: CASTTTGLAGELFF. For the CDR3, the DNA is TGCGCCAGCACCACCACGGGACTAGCCGGGGAGCTGTTTTTT.

The rearrangement uses TRBV6-1 and TRBJ2-3; perhaps D is TRBD1 or TRBD2 (5 bases each). CDR3 size: 14 residues. The V end lost 4 bases, the J end lost 4 bases, and 12 bases lay between the germline ends. Germline lookup yields CDR1 MNHNS and CDR2 SASEGT. The CDR3 DNA reads as TGTGCCAGCAGTGTTTCCGGGGCCCCAGATACGCAGTATTTT. Translating gives CASSVSGAPDTQYF.

This clone was seen many times. This chain joins TRBV5-4 and TRBJ2-2, with D tentatively TRBD1 or TRBD2 (6 bases each). Germline CDR1 and CDR2: SGHNT and YYREEE (reference sequence). The CDR3 is made up of 15 amino acids. Trimming cost V 1 base and J 4 bases, with 11 bases left between them. The CDR3 DNA sequence: TGTGCCAGCAGCTTGCAGGGGAGGAGCACCGGGGAGCTGTTTTTT. It encodes CASSLQGRSTGELFF. The full variable domain, with the rest looked up from reference TRBV5-4 and TRBJ2-2, is ETGVTQSPTHLIKTRGQQVTLRCSSQSGHNTVSWYQQALGQGPQFIFQYYREEENGRGNFPPRFSGLQFPNYSSELNVNALELDDSALYLCASSLQGRSTGELFFGEGSRLTVL.

This clone was seen ten or more times. This rearrangement joins TRBV11-3 to TRBJ2-3; maybe TRBD1 (6 bases). From germline, CDR1 is SGHNT and CDR2 YENEEA. V was shortened by 6 bases and J by 7 bases, with 14 bases between the two germline ends. CDR3 length: 13 residues. CDR3 DNA sequence: TGTGCCAGCAGTTCCGAACAGGGAAATACGCAGTATTTT. Residues: CASSSEQGNTQYF.

This clone showed up just once. J is TRBJ1-4 and V is TRBV27, with TRBD1 identical over 7 bases. The CDR3 totals 16 residues. The J segment lost 8 bases and the V segment lost 4 bases, leaving 13 bases of the junction unmatched. Germline-derived CDR1 and CDR2 are MNHEY and SMNVEV (reference sequence). This chain's CDR3 is CASSWAGGGGNEKLFF. CDR3 DNA: TGTGCCAGCAGTTGGGCAGGGGGAGGCGGAAACGAAAAACTGTTTTTT.

The CDR3, as DNA: TGTGCCAGCTCACAGAGTCGGTCAGAGACCCAGTACTTC. Translation gives CASSQSRSETQYF. J is TRBJ2-5 and V is TRBV18; the D is unclear. This CDR3 has 13 residues. The germline V gene has CDR1 KGHSH and CDR2 LQKENI. The V gene lost 4 bases and the J gene lost 4 bases, with 10 bases spanning the gap.

The chain recombines TRBV29-1 with TRBJ2-1; 9 nucleotides line up with TRBD1. The germline V gene has CDR1 SQVTM and CDR2 ANQGSEA. The junction had 11 bases not matched to a gene; V was cut back by 7 bases and J by 10 bases. The CDR3 loop spans 13 amino acids. CDR3 in amino acids: CSGAVTGGREQFF. For the CDR3, the DNA is TGCAGCGGGGCCGTAACAGGGGGCAGGGAGCAGTTCTTC.

This clone has a single count. The chain combines TRBV18 with TRBJ2-6, with 9 bases that match TRBD1. The V gene's germline CDR1 is KGHSH and CDR2 LQKENI. J was trimmed by 0 bases and V by 4 bases; bases with no gene match: 4. This CDR3 comprises 17 residues. The CDR3 loop reads CASSQGQGSSGANVLTF. The CDR3 DNA follows: TGTGCCAGCTCACAAGGACAGGGGAGCTCTGGGGCCAACGTCCTGACTTTC.

The chain joins TRBV4-1 to TRBJ1-4, with 9 bases identical to TRBD1. The CDR3 has 14 residues. Per the germline V gene, CDR1 is MGHRA and CDR2 is YSYEKL. V lost 5 bases to trimming and J lost 16 bases; unmatched junction nucleotides: 14. CDR3 in amino acids: CASSSWIRDRATFF. The CDR3 DNA is TGCGCCAGCAGCTCCTGGATCCGGGACAGGGCGACGTTTTTT.

The rearrangement joins TRBV2 to TRBJ2-6; D possibly uses TRBD1 or TRBD2 (5 bases each). The CDR3 has 14 residues. CDR1 is SNHLY and CDR2 is FYNNEI in the germline V gene. Trimming removed 6 bases from V and 2 bases from J, with 8 bases in between. Here the CDR3 reads CASRGTAGANVLTF. CDR3 in DNA: TGTGCCAGCAGAGGGACGGCTGGGGCCAACGTCCTGACTTTC.

J is TRBJ2-1 and V is TRBV4-1; D may correspond to TRBD1 or TRBD2 (5 bases each). Germline V CDR1 and CDR2: MGHRA, YSYEKL. The CDR3 runs to 16 residues. Trimming removed 3 bases from V and 6 bases from J, with 18 bases in between. The CDR3 spells CASSHDRGRLFNEQFF. In nucleotides, the CDR3 is TGCGCCAGCAGCCATGATAGGGGACGATTGTTCAATGAGCAGTTCTTC.

The chain has TRBV7-3 and TRBJ2-3; D is unclear. Trimming took 5 bases from V and 9 from J, leaving 18 bases between them. Germline V CDR1 and CDR2: SGHTA, FQGTGA. The CDR3 spans 14 residues. CDR3 sequence reads: CASSPQGRTETQYF. The DNA of the CDR3 is TGTGCCAGCAGCCCGCAAGGCCGGACGGAGACGCAGTATTTT.

The chain links TRBV6-5 to TRBJ2-7, with a weak D call TRBD1 (7 bases). Germline CDR1 reads MNHEY; CDR2 reads SVGAGI. The V gene lost 5 bases and the J gene lost 2 bases, with 10 bases spanning the gap. This CDR3 comprises 13 residues. CDR3 residues: CASSQGGPYEQYF. CDR3 nucleotide sequence: TGTGCCAGCAGTCAGGGGGGCCCCTACGAGCAGTACTTC.

This CDR3 reads CAISKERTESTDTQYF. Here the CDR3 DNA reads TGTGCCATCAGTAAAGAACGGACAGAGAGCACAGATACGCAGTATTTT. The chain is built from TRBV10-3 and TRBJ2-3, with a tentative D call TRBD1 (6 bases). V gave up 5 bases and J gave up 0 bases, with 15 bases separating them. Looked up from germline, CDR1 is ENHRY and CDR2 is SYGVKD. The CDR3 runs to 16 residues.

This chain uses TRBV6-1 with TRBJ2-7; the match to TRBD2 covers 8 bases. The CDR3 runs to 14 residues. Germline trimming cut 6 bases from V and 6 bases from J; bases unmatched to any gene: 10. Per germline, CDR1 MNHNS and CDR2 SASEGT. Written as DNA, the CDR3 is TGTGCCAGCAGCGTAATCGAGCGGGAGTTCGAGCAGTACTTC. It codes for CASSVIEREFEQYF.

This chain connects TRBV6-6 to TRBJ1-4; D is perhaps TRBD1 (6 bases). Germline CDR1 MNHNY, CDR2 SVGAGI (reference sequence). The CDR3 extends over 15 amino acids. Trimming left V 6 bases short and J 9 bases short, with 20 bases between. CDR3 protein: CASSPGGRGVQKLFF. The CDR3, as DNA: TGTGCCAGCAGCCCGGGCGGCAGGGGTGTGCAAAAACTGTTTTTT.